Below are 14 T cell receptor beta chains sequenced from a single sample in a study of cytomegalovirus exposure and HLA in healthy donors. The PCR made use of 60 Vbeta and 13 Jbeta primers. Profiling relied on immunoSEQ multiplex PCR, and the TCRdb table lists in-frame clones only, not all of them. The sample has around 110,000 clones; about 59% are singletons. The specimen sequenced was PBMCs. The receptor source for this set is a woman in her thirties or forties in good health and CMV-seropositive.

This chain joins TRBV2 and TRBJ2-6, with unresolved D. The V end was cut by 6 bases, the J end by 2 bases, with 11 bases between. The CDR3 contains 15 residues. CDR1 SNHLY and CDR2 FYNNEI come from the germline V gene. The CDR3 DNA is TGTGCCAGCAGCGACACCCAAGCTGGGGCCAACGTCCTGACTTTC. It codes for CASSDTQAGANVLTF.

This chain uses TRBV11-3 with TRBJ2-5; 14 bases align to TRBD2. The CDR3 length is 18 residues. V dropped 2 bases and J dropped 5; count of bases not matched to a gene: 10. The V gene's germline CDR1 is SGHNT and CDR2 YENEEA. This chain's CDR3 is CASSLSGLAGVSEETQYF. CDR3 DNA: TGTGCCAGCAGCTTATCGGGACTAGCGGGAGTATCGGAGGAGACCCAGTACTTC.

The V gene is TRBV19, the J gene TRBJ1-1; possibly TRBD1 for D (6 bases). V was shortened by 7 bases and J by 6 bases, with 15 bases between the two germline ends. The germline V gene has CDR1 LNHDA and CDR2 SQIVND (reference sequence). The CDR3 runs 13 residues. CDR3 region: CASIEDRWAEAFF. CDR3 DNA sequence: TGTGCCAGTATAGAAGACAGGTGGGCTGAAGCTTTCTTT.

The CDR3 bases are TGTGCCAGCATGGGCTTTGACAATCAGCCCCAGCATTTT. Translation: CASMGFDNQPQHF. This chain links TRBV6-8 with TRBJ1-5; D is unclear. The CDR3 runs to 13 residues. Between the trimmed V and J ends, which lost 7 bases and 3 bases, there was a span of 10 bases. Germline V gene lookup returns CDR1 MNHGY and CDR2 SAAAGT.

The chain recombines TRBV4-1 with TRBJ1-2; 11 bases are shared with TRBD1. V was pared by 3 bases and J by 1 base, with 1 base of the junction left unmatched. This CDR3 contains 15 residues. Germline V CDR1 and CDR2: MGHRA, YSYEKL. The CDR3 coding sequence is TGCGCCAGCAGCCAGGGACAGGGGGGTAACTATGGCTACACCTTC. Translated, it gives CASSQGQGGNYGYTF.

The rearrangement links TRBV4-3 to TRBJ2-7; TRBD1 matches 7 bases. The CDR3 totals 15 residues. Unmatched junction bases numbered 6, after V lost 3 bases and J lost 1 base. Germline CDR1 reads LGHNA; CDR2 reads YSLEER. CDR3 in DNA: TGCGCCAGCAGCCAGACAGACAGGGAGTCCTACGAGCAGTACTTC. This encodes CASSQTDRESYEQYF.

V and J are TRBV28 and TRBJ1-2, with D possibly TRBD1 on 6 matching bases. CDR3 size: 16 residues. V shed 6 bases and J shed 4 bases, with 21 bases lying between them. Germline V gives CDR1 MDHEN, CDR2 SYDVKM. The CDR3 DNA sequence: TGTGCCAGCAGCGCCCGAGGACAGCCAGATTTCTATGGCTACACCTTC. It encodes CASSARGQPDFYGYTF.

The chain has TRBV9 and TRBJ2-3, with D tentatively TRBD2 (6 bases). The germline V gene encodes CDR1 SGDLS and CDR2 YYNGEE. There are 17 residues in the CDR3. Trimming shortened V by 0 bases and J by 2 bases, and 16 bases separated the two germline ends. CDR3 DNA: TGTGCCAGCAGCGTAGTGGGGAGCGGGTGGGACACAGATACGCAGTATTTT. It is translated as CASSVVGSGWDTDTQYF.

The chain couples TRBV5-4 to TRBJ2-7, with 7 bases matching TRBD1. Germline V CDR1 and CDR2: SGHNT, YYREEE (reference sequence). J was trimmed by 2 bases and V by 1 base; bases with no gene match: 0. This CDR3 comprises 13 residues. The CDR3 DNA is TGTGCCAGCAGCTTGCAGGGGGCCTACGAGCAGTACTTC. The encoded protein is CASSLQGAYEQYF.

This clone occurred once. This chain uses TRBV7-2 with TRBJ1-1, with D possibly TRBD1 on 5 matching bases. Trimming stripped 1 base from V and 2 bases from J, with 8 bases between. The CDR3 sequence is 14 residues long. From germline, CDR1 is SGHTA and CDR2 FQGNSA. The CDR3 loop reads CASSLGQLNTEAFF. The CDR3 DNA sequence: TGTGCCAGCAGCTTAGGACAGCTAAACACTGAAGCTTTCTTT.

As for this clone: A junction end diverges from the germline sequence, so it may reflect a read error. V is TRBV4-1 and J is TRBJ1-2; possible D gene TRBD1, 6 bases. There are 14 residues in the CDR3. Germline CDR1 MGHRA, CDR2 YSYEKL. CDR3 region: CASSPTGFNHGYTF. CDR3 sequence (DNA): TGCGCCAGCAGCCCGACAGGATTTAACCATGGCTACACCTTC.

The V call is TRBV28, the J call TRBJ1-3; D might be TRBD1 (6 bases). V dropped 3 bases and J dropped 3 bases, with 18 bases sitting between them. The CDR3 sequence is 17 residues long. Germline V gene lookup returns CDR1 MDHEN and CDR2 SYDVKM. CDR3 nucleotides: TGTGCCAGCAGTTTTAGGGGGATAGAGGCGAATGGAAACACCATATATTTT. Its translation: CASSFRGIEANGNTIYF.

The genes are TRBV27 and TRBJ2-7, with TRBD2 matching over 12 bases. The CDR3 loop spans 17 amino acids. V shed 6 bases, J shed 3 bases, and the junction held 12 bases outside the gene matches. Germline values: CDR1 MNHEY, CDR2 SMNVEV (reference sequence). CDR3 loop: CASRTLAGGRTDYEQYF. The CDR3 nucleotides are TGTGCCAGCAGGACTCTAGCGGGAGGGCGCACGGACTACGAGCAGTACTTC.

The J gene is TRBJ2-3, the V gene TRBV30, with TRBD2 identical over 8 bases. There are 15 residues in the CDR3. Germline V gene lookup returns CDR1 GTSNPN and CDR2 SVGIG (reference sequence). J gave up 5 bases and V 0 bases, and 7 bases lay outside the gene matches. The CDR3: CAWSVRGGPQDTQYF. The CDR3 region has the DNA TGTGCCTGGAGTGTACGCGGGGGGCCGCAAGATACGCAGTATTTT.